This T cell receptor beta chain was sequenced for a study of STAT5B mutations in CD4+ large granular lymphocyte leukemia. This CDR3 comprises 15 residues. Germline V CDR1 and CDR2: MDHEN, SYDVKM. V lost 5 bases to trimming and J lost 2 bases, with 15 bases between them. This clone was recorded once. Data came from immunoSEQ multiplex PCR; TCRdb stores just in-frame clones and leaves some out. The profile shows approximately 41,000 clones, approximately 85% of them singletons. This clonotype originated in a human donor in good health. The chain uses TRBV28 and TRBJ2-5, with no clear D. Sequenced: CD4+ T cells from blood buffy coats. The CDR3 loop is CASSPLDNLQETQYF. The CDR3 DNA sequence: TGTGCCAGCAGTCCCCTAGATAATCTACAAGAGACCCAGTACTTC.